The clone carrying this T cell receptor beta chain was counted at least ten times. Its antigen is unknown. The TCR beta CDR3 regions underwent amplification using RNA transcripts as the source. First-round RT-PCR with HTBI primers amplified the TCR CDR3 region. One entry per CDR3 protein results from TCRdb running MiXCR on the multiplex PCR reads. The sample lists about 200,000 distinct CDR3 sequences, around 18% occurring once. The data are from a study of T cells in Graves' hyperthyroidism and ophthalmopathy. Study-level points and caveats: Most clonotypes expanded in the thyroid (above 0.001) were also present in blood.

The germline V and J ends were trimmed by 5 bases and 0 bases, with 17 bases remaining between them. CDR3 length: 16 amino acids. In germline, CDR1 is SEHNR, CDR2 FQNEAQ (reference sequence). Any patient presenting with uncontrolled infection, other autoimmune disease, pregnancy or lactation was left out. Fresh peripheral blood, approximately 9.1 ml, was the source of the PBMCs. V usage is TRBV7-9 and J usage is TRBJ2-7; D possibly corresponds to TRBD2 (6 bases). The TCR sequence derives from a man aged 35 to 55 with Graves' hyperthyroidism. The specimen sequenced was blood. This CDR3 is CASSPVGGGISYEQYF. CDR3 DNA: TGTGCCAGCAGCCCAGTGGGGGGTGGGATCTCCTACGAGCAGTACTTC.